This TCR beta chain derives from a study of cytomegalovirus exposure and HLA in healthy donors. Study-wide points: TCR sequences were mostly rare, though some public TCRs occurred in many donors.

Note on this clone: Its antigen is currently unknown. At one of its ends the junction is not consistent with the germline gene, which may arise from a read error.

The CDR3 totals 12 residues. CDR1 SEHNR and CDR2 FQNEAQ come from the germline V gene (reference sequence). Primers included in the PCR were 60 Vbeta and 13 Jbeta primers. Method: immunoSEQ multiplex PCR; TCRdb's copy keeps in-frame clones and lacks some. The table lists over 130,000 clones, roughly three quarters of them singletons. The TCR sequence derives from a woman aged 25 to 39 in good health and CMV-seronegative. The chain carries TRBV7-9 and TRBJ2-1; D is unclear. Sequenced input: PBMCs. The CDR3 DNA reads TGTTCCAGCAGTTTACAGAACAATGAGCAGTTCTTC. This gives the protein CSSSLQNNEQFF.